The 3 T cell receptor beta chains below all came from one sample that was sequenced in a study of T cells in women clearing cervical HPV infection. Clones were sequenced by immunoSEQ multiplex PCR, and TCRdb holds only the in-frame ones, with some missing. This table lists approximately 35,000 clones. The sequenced sample consisted of blood buffy coat. Every receptor here comes from a woman aged 18-70 years with a cervical HPV16 infection that either progressed to CIN3+ or cleared (not recorded which).

CDR3: CASSIGTARTSSYEQYF. The part of the CDR3 DNA that was read is TGTGCCAGTAGTATCGGGACAGCTCGAACGAGCTCCTACGAG. The J gene is TRBJ2-7, the V gene TRBV19; 7 bases match TRBD1. Sequencing ends 3 residues short of the CDR3 end; the germline J gene provides the rest. With V trimmed by 3 bases and J by 0 bases, 11 bases remained unmatched. CDR1 and CDR2 from the germline V gene are LNHDA and SQIVND (reference sequence). CDR3 length equals 17 residues.

Details on this clone: The read is 3 residues too short to cover the CDR3 end, so that end is filled in from the germline J gene. The chain combines TRBV10-3 with TRBJ2-7; 8 bases align to TRBD1. CDR1 is ENHRY, CDR2 SYGVKD, per germline. This CDR3 comprises 14 residues. The V gene end was trimmed by 3 bases and the J gene end by 5 bases; junction bases not matched to a gene: 6. The CDR3 here is CAISDPDRGHEQYF. Partial CDR3 DNA: TGTGCCATCAGTGATCCCGACAGGGGCCACGAG.

The CDR3 reads CASRETGDTEAFF. CDR3 bases read: TGTGCCAGCAGGGAAACAGGTGACACTGAA. The chain has TRBV2 and TRBJ1-1; D is perhaps TRBD1 (5 bases). The read ends 3 residues shy of where the CDR3 ends; the end is completed using the germline J gene. Germline assignment: CDR1 SNHLY and CDR2 FYNNEI. This CDR3 is built from 13 residues. The V end was cut by 6 bases, the J end by 3 bases, with 11 bases between.